This TCR beta chain is drawn from a study of control samples from healthy donors and cancer patients. Clones were read by immunoSEQ multiplex PCR, and TCRdb kept only the in-frame ones, dropping some. The sample records under 150,000 clones, around 87% being singletons. This clone was seen just once. This CDR3 region has 17 residues. CDR1 and CDR2 (germline): LNHDA, SQIVND (reference sequence). The J segment lost 2 bases and the V segment lost 7 bases, leaving 11 bases of the junction unmatched. The sequence came from a man between 60 and 75 years old in good health. Specimen: blood. This chain connects TRBV19 to TRBJ1-5, with 10 bases fitting TRBD1. The CDR3 DNA follows: TGTGCCAGTACCCAAATGAGGGACAGGGGCCGCAATCAGCCCCAGCATTTT. Its translation is CASTQMRDRGRNQPQHF. The whole variable domain, filled in from reference TRBV19 and TRBJ1-5, reads DGGITQSPKYLFRKEGQNVTLSCEQNLNHDAMYWYRQDPGQGLRLIYYSQIVNDFQKGDIAEGYSVSREKKESFPLTVTSAQKNPTAFYLCASTQMRDRGRNQPQHFGDGTRLSIL.